Presented here are 8 T cell receptor beta chains from one specimen sequenced in a study of blood T cell repertoires in COVID-19. Using immunoSEQ multiplex PCR, the repertoire was profiled, and TCRdb retains in-frame clones only, with some absent. The sample lists 250,000 to 350,000 clones, roughly 88% occurring once. Material: peripheral blood. These receptors were collected from a woman in her twenties or thirties with active or convalescent COVID-19.

About this clone: Other DNA sequences in this specimen translate into the identical CDR3. The V call is TRBV12-3 or TRBV12-4, the J call TRBJ1-1; D is possibly TRBD1 (6 bases). V was clipped by 3 bases and J by 5 bases, with 10 bases between them. The CDR3 covers 13 residues. The CDR3 DNA follows: TGTGCCAGCAGTTTGAAGGGGGGGACTGAAGCTTTCTTT. Encoded protein: CASSLKGGTEAFF.

This rearrangement joins TRBV5-1 to TRBJ2-7; D is possibly TRBD1 (6 bases). The V gene's germline CDR1 is SGHRS and CDR2 YFSETQ. Trimming cost V 4 bases and J 7 bases, with 18 bases left between them. The CDR3 loop spans 14 amino acids. In nucleotides, the CDR3 is TGCGCCAGCAGCCCCCGGGACATTTTTGGGGAGCAGTACTTC. Its translation: CASSPRDIFGEQYF.

This chain links TRBV4-1 with TRBJ1-1; D is perhaps TRBD1 (5 bases). Trimming took 4 bases from V and 0 from J, leaving 18 bases between them. The germline gives CDR1 MGHRA, CDR2 YSYEKL. The CDR3 has 17 amino acids. CDR3 in DNA: TGCGCCAGCAGCCCCGCCGCAGGGCGAGCCTTGAACACTGAAGCTTTCTTT. Its protein is CASSPAAGRALNTEAFF.

The rearrangement uses TRBV27 and TRBJ2-3, with 8 bases aligning to TRBD1. CDR3 length: 15 amino acids. The V gene's germline CDR1 is MNHEY and CDR2 SMNVEV (reference sequence). The trim removed 3 bases at V and 2 bases at J, leaving 4 bases unmatched. The CDR3 spells CASSFRTGFTDTQYF. DNA of the CDR3: TGTGCCAGCAGTTTCAGGACAGGGTTCACAGATACGCAGTATTTT.

The gene calls are TRBV5-4 and TRBJ1-1; 10 positions agree with TRBD1. J gave up 4 bases and V 4 bases, and 13 bases lay outside the gene matches. CDR1 and CDR2 (germline): SGHNT, YYREEE (reference sequence). The CDR3 is made up of 17 amino acids. CDR3 DNA sequence: TGTGCCAGCAGCCCGGGGACAGGGGCGGTTGGGATCACTGAAGCTTTCTTT. Translating gives CASSPGTGAVGITEAFF.

The rearrangement uses TRBV6-2 or TRBV6-3 and TRBJ2-1, with 10 bases identical to TRBD1. Germline CDR1 MNHEY, CDR2 SVGEGT. Trimming at V came to 0 bases and at J to 14 bases, leaving 4 bases not matched to a gene. This CDR3 is 13 amino acids long. The CDR3 sequence is CASSYSPGQGKFF. The CDR3 DNA follows: TGTGCCAGCAGTTACTCTCCGGGACAGGGGAAGTTCTTC.

This chain links TRBV6-2 or TRBV6-3 with TRBJ1-5; 8 positions agree with TRBD1. From germline, CDR1 is MNHEY and CDR2 SVGEGT. V shed 2 bases, J shed 3 bases, and the junction held 3 bases outside the gene matches. The CDR3 is 15 amino acids. The chain's CDR3 is CASSYGQGANQPQHF. DNA of the CDR3: TGTGCCAGCAGTTACGGGCAGGGGGCCAATCAGCCCCAGCATTTT.

The chain employs TRBV28 and TRBJ1-2, with a possible D match to TRBD1 (5 bases). Germline V gene sequence: CDR1 MDHEN, CDR2 SYDVKM. Trimming took 6 bases from V and 4 from J, leaving 6 bases between them. The CDR3 has 11 amino acids. The CDR3 nucleotides read TGTGCCAGCAGAGGGGTCTATGGCTACACCTTC. The encoded protein is CASRGVYGYTF.